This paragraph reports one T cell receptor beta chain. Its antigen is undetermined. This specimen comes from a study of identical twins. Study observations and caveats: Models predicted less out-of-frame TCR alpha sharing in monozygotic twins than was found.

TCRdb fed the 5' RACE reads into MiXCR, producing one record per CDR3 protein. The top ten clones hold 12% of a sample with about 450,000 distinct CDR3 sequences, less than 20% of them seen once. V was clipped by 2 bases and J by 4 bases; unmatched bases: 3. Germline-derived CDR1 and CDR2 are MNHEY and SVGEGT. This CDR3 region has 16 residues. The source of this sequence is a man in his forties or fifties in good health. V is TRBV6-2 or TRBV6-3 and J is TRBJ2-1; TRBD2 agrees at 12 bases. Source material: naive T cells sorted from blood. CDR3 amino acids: CASSYTGLAGYNEQFF. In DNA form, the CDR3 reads TGTGCCAGCAGTTACACCGGACTAGCGGGGTACAATGAGCAGTTCTTC.